The T cell receptor beta chain described here comes from a study of OX40 agonist ivuxolimab in advanced cancers. As for the study in general: Averaging approximately 60 years in age, with a range of about 23 to 80, the cohort was around 83% male.

The study, taken as a whole, reports: Among patients with partial responses at 0.1-3.0 mg/kg, clonal expansion was among the lowest.

Sequencing used immunoSEQ multiplex PCR; TCRdb keeps in-frame clones, though not all of them. The profile shows approximately 74,000 clones, approximately 85% of them singletons. Germline lookup yields CDR1 LGHNA and CDR2 YNFKEQ. V was cut by 0 bases and J by 3 bases, with 12 bases left in between. The CDR3 extends over 15 amino acids. Notes on this clone: Its target is not known.

Source: CD4+ or CD8+ T cells sorted from blood, taken in a trial of the OX40 agonist ivuxolimab. The chain joins TRBV4-2 to TRBJ2-7, with D tentatively TRBD2 (6 bases). The sequence came from an adult with an advanced solid tumor such as melanoma, head and neck, liver or kidney cancer. CDR3 in amino acids: CASSQEGGKGYEQYF. The DNA for the CDR3 is TGTGCCAGCAGCCAAGAAGGCGGGAAGGGCTACGAGCAGTACTTC.